The subject of this entry is one T cell receptor (beta chain). This clone's antigen is unknown. Base qualities are not provided; no much larger clone lies one nucleotide away. Including cysteine and phenylalanine, the CDR3 has 15 amino acids. The kept DNA is CDR3 alone, 45 bases in frame from the first base. The germline ends are 18 bases apart after V is trimmed by 6 bases and J by 4 bases. CDR1 and CDR2, looked up from the germline V gene, are SGHTA and FQGNSA. The entry originates in a study of T-cell memory formation after mild COVID-19 (dated by TCRdb to about 2021). Context from the whole study: TCR sequence clusters from the two donors were found to be largely donor specific. Longitudinal TCRalpha and TCRbeta repertoire sequencing tracked T-cell clones expanding and contracting after mild COVID-19 in a couple of donors. The cohort was made up of two young adult volunteers, one female and one male, who were previously healthy.

General conclusions and limits of the study: Contracting CD4+ clones appeared mostly in the CM and EM memory subsets, whereas CD8+ clones were enriched in EMRA. The detection of some responding clones in pre-infection memory suggests that pre-existing cross-reactive memory T cells joined the SARS-CoV-2 response. Clones that contracted from day 15 to 85 showed balanced CD4/CD8 phenotypes, whereas a second wave of clones that expanded from day 15 to 37 leaned towards CD4+. Whether the second-wave clones peaking on day 37 were SARS-CoV-2 specific was not confirmed. The study covered only a couple of mild cases, and larger cohorts including severe cases with pre-infection samples were considered necessary.

PBMCs were isolated by Ficoll-Paque density gradient centrifugation. The listed sequencing device is Illumina NovaSeq 6000. cDNA libraries for TCRalpha and TCRbeta were prepared by 5'RACE using constant-segment primers, with sample barcodes and unique molecular identifiers added. Trizol reagent was used to extract RNA from every sample. The libraries were amplified in two PCR steps, and the second step added a second sample barcode and Illumina TruSeq adapters. Libraries were sequenced on an Illumina NovaSeq with 2 x 150 bp paired-end reads. The study's own analysis went as follows. The reads were demultiplexed and collapsed into UMI-guided consensus sequences using migec v1.2.7. Using mixcr v2.1.11, UMI consensuses were aligned to TRA and TRB V and J templates and then assembled into clonotypes. A clonotype was counted as expanded or contracted only if both edgeR and NoisET called the change significant, with noise models trained on biological replicates. For edgeR calls, the cutoffs were a false discovery rate-adjusted p below 0.01 and a log2 fold-change threshold of 1. As an exploratory analysis of dynamics, PCA with hierarchical clustering was applied to max-normalized trajectories of the 1000 most abundant clonotypes. The CD4 or CD8 phenotype of responding clones was assigned using the separately sequenced CD4+ and CD8+ repertoires. Clones were called with MiXCR by TCRdb after fastp trimmed the public reads at Q25, and only in-frame beta chains were retained. Rows merge per CDR3 protein into single entries with the most common DNA and genes. TCRdb, not the authors, supplied the V and J calls. Counted in this sample were 150,000 to 200,000 distinct CDR3 sequences; 10% to 15% of them appeared once. The ten largest clones take up approximately 3.4% of the sample.

Recombination linked TRBV7-2 to TRBJ1-2; the D gene lacks a confident call. The sequence was collected from a man in his late teens or twenties who had mild COVID-19 (a few samples of this study predate the infection). The sample titles of this study are shuffled in the database, so cell type and time point are left out; the donor was told from shared clones. Sample: PBMCs or a T cell subset sorted from them (not recorded which). The CDR3 protein is CASSTILDLSYGYTF. In nucleotides, the sequence is TGTGCCAGCAGTACTATTTTGGACCTTTCCTATGGCTACACCTTC.